Below, 8 T cell receptor beta chains from the same sample are listed, as sequenced in a study of read filtering for tumor transcriptome and immune sequencing. From approximately 430 ng of RNA, a library with molecular barcoded alpha/delta and beta/gamma adaptors was made. TCRdb re-analysed the reads in MiXCR, keeping a single row per CDR3 protein. The top ten hold approximately 8% of the sample, which has around 130,000 distinct CDR3 sequences, around 13% seen once. Source material: a population of CD138-negative cells sorted from bone marrow. The source of these receptors is a donor at least 40 years old with multiple myeloma.

This clonotype was picked up a small number of times. This is likely an artifact of a read error, given a far larger clone one base away. The chain combines TRBV7-2 with TRBJ2-4; 7 bases map to TRBD1. This CDR3 comprises 15 residues. Per the germline V gene, CDR1 is SGHTA and CDR2 is FQGNSA. The CDR3 protein is CASSLARGPLNILYF. CDR3 in DNA: TGTGCCAGCAGCTTAGCTAGGGGGCCTTTGAACATTCTGTACTTC.

The chain uses TRBV5-6 and TRBJ2-1; 7 bases are a match to TRBD2. Germline assignment: CDR1 SGHDT and CDR2 YYEEEE. The CDR3 extends over 16 amino acids. The trim removed 4 bases at V and 5 bases at J, leaving 12 bases unmatched. This chain's CDR3 is CASSRPRASGNNEQFF. The CDR3 DNA is TGTGCCAGCAGCCGCCCCAGAGCTAGCGGTAACAATGAGCAGTTCTTC.

The table lists this clonotype with many counts. The chain combines TRBV18 with TRBJ2-1, with 11 positions matching TRBD2. After removal of 0 bases from V and 10 bases from J, the junction contained 5 bases not matched to a gene. From germline, CDR1 is KGHSH and CDR2 LQKENI. The CDR3 loop spans 15 amino acids. CDR3 loop: CASSPPGLAALEQFF. The CDR3 DNA is TGTGCCAGCTCACCACCGGGACTAGCGGCTTTAGAGCAGTTCTTC.

A word on this clonotype: Possible read error: a much larger clone is one base away. V gene TRBV12-3 or TRBV12-4 combines with J gene TRBJ2-3; TRBD2 is a possible D gene (6 bases). The CDR3 covers 13 residues. CDR3 in DNA: TGTGCCATCGGGGGTTCGGGCACAGATACGCGGTATTTT. It translates to CAIGGSGTDTRYF.

This clonotype showed up just a few times. The V call is TRBV5-1, the J call TRBJ2-2; 7 bases align to TRBD2. The CDR3 covers 16 residues. V trimming: 1 base; J trimming: 3 bases; junction bases outside the gene matches: 6. CDR1 and CDR2 (germline): SGHRS, YFSETQ. The CDR3 is CASSLNPSGDTGELFF. DNA for the CDR3: TGCGCCAGCAGCTTGAACCCCAGCGGGGACACCGGGGAGCTGTTTTTT.

This clonotype was detected many times. J is TRBJ2-2 and V is TRBV3-1; D remains ambiguous. The ends were cut back, 1 base at V and 3 bases at J, with 6 bases in the middle. The V gene's germline CDR1 is LGHDT and CDR2 YNNKEL (reference sequence). This CDR3 has 14 amino acids. The CDR3 loop reads CASSQGEYTGELFF. CDR3 DNA: TGTGCCAGCAGCCAAGGGGAATACACCGGGGAGCTGTTTTTT. The whole variable domain, remainder taken from reference TRBV3-1 and TRBJ2-2, is DTAVSQTPKYLVTQMGNDKSIKCEQNLGHDTMYWYKQDSKKFLKIMFSYNNKELIINETVPNRFSPKSPDKAHLNLHINSLELGDSAVYFCASSQGEYTGELFFGEGSRLTVL.

CDR3 nucleotides: TGTGCCAGCAGCTTAGGCAGGGTTATCTACGAGCAGTACTTC. Translating it yields CASSLGRVIYEQYF. This sequence joins TRBV11-2 and TRBJ2-7; D might be TRBD1 (5 bases). From germline, CDR1 is SGHAT and CDR2 FQNNGV. The CDR3 covers 14 residues. The V and J ends lost 1 base and 3 bases respectively, with 10 bases between them. Filled out from reference TRBV11-2 and TRBJ2-7, the complete variable domain reads EAGVAQSPRYKIIEKRQSVAFWCNPISGHATLYWYQQILGQGPKLLIQFQNNGVVDDSQLPKDRFSAERLKGVDSTLKIQPAKLEDSAVYLCASSLGRVIYEQYFGPGTRLTVT.

In this sample, this clonotype turned up many times. The chain employs TRBV12-3 or TRBV12-4 and TRBJ2-1; 11 positions agree with TRBD2. The CDR3 runs 15 residues. With 2 bases clipped from V and 9 bases from J, the junction kept 6 bases outside the gene matches. The CDR3 coding sequence is TGTGCCAGCAGTTTAACTAGCGGGAGTCTGGGTGAGCAGTTCTTC. Encoded protein: CASSLTSGSLGEQFF.